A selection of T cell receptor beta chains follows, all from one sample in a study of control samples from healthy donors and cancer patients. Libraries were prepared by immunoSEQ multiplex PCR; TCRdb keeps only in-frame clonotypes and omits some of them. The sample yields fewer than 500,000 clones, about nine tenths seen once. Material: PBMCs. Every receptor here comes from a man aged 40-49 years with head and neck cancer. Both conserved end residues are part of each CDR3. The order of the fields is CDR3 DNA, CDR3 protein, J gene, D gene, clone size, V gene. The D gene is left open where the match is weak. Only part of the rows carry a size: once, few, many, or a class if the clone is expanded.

CDR3 DNA: TGTGCCAGCAGTATTACAGGGAACTCTGGAAACACCATATATTTT
CDR3 protein: CASSITGNSGNTIYF
J gene: TRBJ1-3
D gene: NA
clone size: NA
V gene: TRBV2

CDR3 DNA: TGCGCCAGCAGCTGGGGGACGAAACTAGGGAACACTGAAGCTTTCTTT
CDR3 protein: CASSWGTKLGNTEAFF
J gene: TRBJ1-1
D gene: NA
clone size: NA
V gene: TRBV5-1

CDR3 DNA: TGTGCCAGCAGCCAAGGGTCACTGGGAGATAATTCACCCCTCCACTTT
CDR3 protein: CASSQGSLGDNSPLHF
J gene: TRBJ1-6
D gene: NA
clone size: NA
V gene: TRBV27

CDR3 DNA: TGTGCCTGGACTATAGGGGGGCGGACTGAAGCTTTCTTT
CDR3 protein: CAWTIGGRTEAFF
J gene: TRBJ1-1
D gene: NA
clone size: NA
V gene: TRBV30

CDR3 DNA: TGTGCCAGCAGTCCTCTTGGACAGGGACAGACCCAGTACTTC
CDR3 protein: CASSPLGQGQTQYF
J gene: TRBJ2-5
D gene: TRBD1
clone size: few
V gene: TRBV27

CDR3 DNA: TGTGCCAGCAGCCAACTAGCGGGAGGGTACGAGCAGTACTTC
CDR3 protein: CASSQLAGGYEQYF
J gene: TRBJ2-7
D gene: TRBD2
clone size: NA
V gene: TRBV3-1/TRBV3-2

CDR3 DNA: TGTGCCAGCAGCGGATCTTACAATGAGCAGTTCTTC
CDR3 protein: CASSGSYNEQFF
J gene: TRBJ2-1
D gene: NA
clone size: NA
V gene: TRBV9

CDR3 DNA: TGTGCCAGCAGTTTCGGGACAGGGGGTATGAACACTGAAGCTTTCTTT
CDR3 protein: CASSFGTGGMNTEAFF
J gene: TRBJ1-1
D gene: TRBD1
clone size: NA
V gene: TRBV27

CDR3 DNA: TGTGCCAGCAGTTCGTGGCTAGCGGGTTACCCCTACGAGCAGTACTTC
CDR3 protein: CASSSWLAGYPYEQYF
J gene: TRBJ2-7
D gene: TRBD2
clone size: NA
V gene: TRBV27

CDR3 DNA: TGCGCCAGCAGTGAGTCCGGGACCTTAAATCAGCCCCAGCATTTT
CDR3 protein: CASSESGTLNQPQHF
J gene: TRBJ1-5
D gene: NA
clone size: NA
V gene: TRBV10-2

CDR3 DNA: TGTGCCTGGGACAAGGGGAACACTGAAGCTTTCTTT
CDR3 protein: CAWDKGNTEAFF
J gene: TRBJ1-1
D gene: NA
clone size: NA
V gene: TRBV30

CDR3 DNA: TGTGCCAGCAGCGCGGCCGGGGGGGTCTACGAGCAGTACTTC
CDR3 protein: CASSAAGGVYEQYF
J gene: TRBJ2-7
D gene: TRBD2
clone size: NA
V gene: TRBV5-5

CDR3 DNA: TGTGCCAGCAGCGAGTGGAGAACTAGCACAGATACGCAGTATTTT
CDR3 protein: CASSEWRTSTDTQYF
J gene: TRBJ2-3
D gene: NA
clone size: NA
V gene: TRBV6-5

CDR3 DNA: TGTGCCAGCAGTTCGCGGGGACAGGGTAGCTCCTACGAGCAGTACTTC
CDR3 protein: CASSSRGQGSSYEQYF
J gene: TRBJ2-7
D gene: TRBD1
clone size: NA
V gene: TRBV28

CDR3 DNA: TGCACCAGCAGCCAAGCTCATTTATATTTT
CDR3 protein: CTSSQAHLYF
J gene: TRBJ2-3
D gene: NA
clone size: NA
V gene: TRBV1

CDR3 DNA: TGTGCCAGCAGCCCAAACAGGGGTAACTATGGCTACACCTTC
CDR3 protein: CASSPNRGNYGYTF
J gene: TRBJ1-2
D gene: TRBD1
clone size: once
V gene: TRBV28

CDR3 DNA: TGCGCCAGCAGCTCAGGGGATAAAGAGACCCAGTACTTC
CDR3 protein: CASSSGDKETQYF
J gene: TRBJ2-5
D gene: NA
clone size: few
V gene: TRBV5-1

CDR3 DNA: TGCAGCGTCCTCGGGGGACCGGGGGGCTACACCTTC
CDR3 protein: CSVLGGPGGYTF
J gene: TRBJ1-2
D gene: NA
clone size: NA
V gene: TRBV29-1

CDR3 DNA: TGTGCCAGTAGGGTTGACAGGGTGGGCGGGGAGCTGTTTTTT
CDR3 protein: CASRVDRVGGELFF
J gene: TRBJ2-2
D gene: TRBD1
clone size: NA
V gene: TRBV19

CDR3 DNA: TGTGCCAGCTCACTCAGAGACGGAGAGTACGAGCAGTACTTC
CDR3 protein: CASSLRDGEYEQYF
J gene: TRBJ2-7
D gene: NA
clone size: NA
V gene: TRBV18

CDR3 DNA: TGCGCCAGCAGTGAGGGCAGGGCGGAGACCCAGTACTTC
CDR3 protein: CASSEGRAETQYF
J gene: TRBJ2-5
D gene: NA
clone size: NA
V gene: TRBV10-2

CDR3 DNA: TGCGCCAGCAGCCAAGCGGTACAACCCAATCAGCCCCAGCATTTT
CDR3 protein: CASSQAVQPNQPQHF
J gene: TRBJ1-5
D gene: NA
clone size: NA
V gene: TRBV4-1